Listed here are 18 T cell receptor beta chains from one sample, sequenced in a study of blood T cell repertoires in COVID-19. This table comes from immunoSEQ multiplex PCR, and its TCRdb copy is limited to in-frame clones, with some not included. The sample has approximately 400,000 clones, around 86% seen once. The sequenced sample consisted of PBMCs or T cells enriched from blood (not recorded which). The receptors come from a woman between 50 and 59 years old who had recovered from COVID-19.

V and J are TRBV10-3 and TRBJ1-2; 7 nucleotides match TRBD1. Germline V lookup: CDR1 ENHRY, CDR2 SYGVKD. The V segment lost 3 bases and the J segment 4 bases; nucleotides outside the gene matches: 5. The CDR3 loop spans 14 amino acids. DNA for the CDR3: TGTGCCATCAGTGACCTGGGACAGTCCTATGGCTACACCTTC. Encoded protein: CAISDLGQSYGYTF.

V gene TRBV9 combines with J gene TRBJ2-3; 10 bases agree with TRBD2. Trimming removed 3 bases from V and 2 bases from J; junction bases left unmatched: 6. The CDR3 length is 16 residues. CDR1 is SGDLS and CDR2 is YYNGEE in the germline V gene. The DNA for the CDR3 is TGTGCCAGCAGCGCAGGAGGGACTAGCGACACAGATACGCAGTATTTT. Translated: CASSAGGTSDTDTQYF.

The chain uses TRBV9 and TRBJ2-7, with D perhaps matching TRBD1 (5 bases). CDR3 length: 15 amino acids. Per the germline V gene, CDR1 is SGDLS and CDR2 is YYNGEE. The V gene lost 3 bases and the J gene lost 7 bases, with 20 bases spanning the gap. CDR3 nucleotide sequence: TGTGCCAGCAGCGACCGTGGTACAGGTTTCGGGGAGCAGTACTTC. Translated, it gives CASSDRGTGFGEQYF.

The chain has TRBV3-1 (or the pseudogene TRBV3-2) and TRBJ1-2; 10 positions agree with TRBD1. The CDR3 runs 15 residues. V was pared by 0 bases and J by 6 bases, with 4 bases of the junction left unmatched. CDR1 LGHDT and CDR2 YNNKEL come from the germline V gene (reference sequence). CDR3 in DNA: TGTGCCAGCAGCCAAGATCGGGACAGGGGCAATGGCTACACCTTC. Amino acid sequence: CASSQDRDRGNGYTF.

The gene calls are TRBV27 and TRBJ1-2, with 8 nucleotides matching TRBD1. The germline V gene encodes CDR1 MNHEY and CDR2 SMNVEV (reference sequence). V shed 3 bases, J shed 6 bases, and the junction held 6 bases outside the gene matches. This CDR3 has 14 residues. CDR3 in DNA: TGTGCCAGCAGTTTCCTCCAGGGGGCTGATGGCTACACCTTC. This encodes CASSFLQGADGYTF.

Here the CDR3 reads CASSYAGTVNEKLFF. The CDR3 DNA is TGTGCCAGCAGCTATGCCGGGACAGTTAATGAAAAACTGTTTTTT. This chain connects TRBV7-9 to TRBJ1-4, with 7 nucleotides matching TRBD1. V lost 4 bases and J lost 4; bases outside the gene matches: 6. CDR1 is SEHNR and CDR2 is FQNEAQ in the germline V gene (reference sequence). The CDR3 is 15 amino acids.

Only one count was recorded for this clone. V usage is TRBV6-5 and J usage is TRBJ1-3; no clear D. V was clipped by 0 bases and J by 0 bases, with 9 bases between them. Germline V gene sequence: CDR1 MNHEY, CDR2 SVGAGI. This CDR3 has 16 amino acids. The CDR3 sequence is CASSYSRVISGNTIYF. The DNA of the CDR3 is TGTGCCAGCAGTTACTCCCGAGTTATCTCTGGAAACACCATATATTTT.

DNA of the CDR3: TGTGCCAGCAGCCCCTGGACAGGGGGCGCCAGGGACACTGAAGCTTTCTTT. Its translation is CASSPWTGGARDTEAFF. V and J are TRBV7-9 and TRBJ1-1; 11 nucleotides match TRBD1. Unmatched junction bases numbered 11, after V lost 5 bases and J lost 3 bases. Looked up from germline, CDR1 is SEHNR and CDR2 is FQNEAQ (reference sequence). The CDR3 is 17 amino acids.

The table lists this clone with a count of one. The CDR3 loop reads CASSLGQGEAFF. The CDR3 DNA reads TGTGCCAGCAGCCTCGGACAGGGTGAAGCTTTCTTT. The genes are TRBV7-8 and TRBJ1-1, with 8 bases that match TRBD1. This CDR3 comprises 12 residues. J was trimmed by 7 bases and V by 5 bases; bases with no gene match: 3. The germline gives CDR1 SGHVS, CDR2 FQNEAQ.

This sequence joins TRBV6-2 or TRBV6-3 and TRBJ2-2; D gene unclear. Per germline, CDR1 MNHEY and CDR2 SVGEGT. V lost 0 bases, J lost 3 bases, and 8 bases lay in between. The CDR3 is 15 residues long. The CDR3 DNA follows: TGTGCCAGCAGTTACTCTCAGGCCTACACCGGGGAGCTGTTTTTT. Its protein product is CASSYSQAYTGELFF.

The J gene is TRBJ1-2, the V gene TRBV6-5, with D tentatively TRBD1 (5 bases). Deletions cut 6 bases from V and 0 bases from J, with 14 bases between. The CDR3 has 15 amino acids. From germline, CDR1 is MNHEY and CDR2 SVGAGI. As DNA, the CDR3 is TGTGCCAGCAGCGACGACAGCGCCTCTAACTATGGCTACACCTTC. This encodes CASSDDSASNYGYTF.

The chain employs TRBV29-1 and TRBJ2-3; D may be TRBD2 (6 bases). The CDR3 is 14 residues long. The germline CDR1 and CDR2 sequences are SQVTM and ANQGSEA. V was shortened by 6 bases and J by 4 bases, with 17 bases between the two germline ends. CDR3 sequence: CSVVRDFLSDTQYF. Here the CDR3 DNA reads TGCAGCGTGGTCCGGGACTTTCTTTCAGATACGCAGTATTTT.

V and J are TRBV20-1 and TRBJ1-2; D is unresolved. V was trimmed by 7 bases and J by 4 bases, leaving 7 bases between them. Germline assignment: CDR1 DFQATT and CDR2 SNEGSKA (reference sequence). This CDR3 is 10 amino acids long. The CDR3 nucleotides read TGCAGTGGGGGAGCCTATGGCTACACCTTC. Translating gives CSGGAYGYTF.

This clone was seen only a few times. For the CDR3, the DNA is TGTGCCAGCAGTCGGGAGGCTAACTATGGCTACACCTTC. This sequence encodes CASSREANYGYTF. V and J are TRBV6-5 and TRBJ1-2; D unresolved. Trimming left V 5 bases short and J 0 bases short, with 7 bases between. In germline, CDR1 is MNHEY, CDR2 SVGAGI. The CDR3 is 13 amino acids.

This chain connects TRBV12-3 or TRBV12-4 to TRBJ1-2, with D possibly matching TRBD1 (6 bases). The CDR3 runs 13 residues. V lost 7 bases and J 3 bases, leaving 12 bases between the germline ends. CDR3 sequence reads: CASNAGADYGYTF. Here the CDR3 DNA reads TGTGCCAGCAATGCGGGGGCTGACTATGGCTACACCTTC.

This clone showed up just once. Within the sample, other DNA sequences also encode this same CDR3. The chain employs TRBV5-1 and TRBJ1-1; TRBD1 matches 7 bases. CDR1 is SGHRS and CDR2 is YFSETQ in the germline V gene. This CDR3 is 13 amino acids long. V dropped 2 bases and J dropped 8; count of bases not matched to a gene: 6. As DNA, the CDR3 is TGCGCCAGCAGCTTCACAGGGGCCACCGAAGCTTTCTTT. Protein sequence: CASSFTGATEAFF.

The chain has TRBV6-6 and TRBJ2-1; a weak D match, TRBD1 (6 bases). The germline CDR1 and CDR2 sequences are MNHNY and SVGAGI (reference sequence). CDR3 length: 15 residues. Trimming left V 6 bases short and J 0 bases short, with 12 bases between. The CDR3 loop reads CASSSGAGSYNEQFF. For the CDR3, the DNA is TGTGCCAGCAGCTCAGGGGCGGGCTCCTACAATGAGCAGTTCTTC.

The chain combines TRBV7-8 with TRBJ2-3; D is undetermined. The CDR3 loop spans 12 amino acids. The V and J ends lost 5 bases and 4 bases respectively, with 7 bases between them. From germline, CDR1 is SGHVS and CDR2 FQNEAQ. CDR3 region: CASSPSADTQYF. Here the CDR3 DNA reads TGTGCCAGCAGCCCCTCGGCAGATACGCAGTATTTT.